The entry below describes one T cell receptor beta chain. Its cognate antigen is unknown. The CDR3 contains 17 residues. Germline values: CDR1 PRHDT, CDR2 FYEKMQ (reference sequence). Between the trimmed V and J ends, which lost 5 bases and 4 bases, there was a span of 21 bases. Here immunoSEQ multiplex PCR was the method, and the copy in TCRdb shows in-frame clones only, minus some. The sample has roughly 90,000 clones; 80% to 90% are singletons. The source of the sample is a study of radiotherapy plus CTLA-4 blockade in lung cancer. Turning to the study itself: Disease control was seen in about 30% of patients, objective responses in 18%. Study-level findings and limits: How blood T cell clones changed early, along with interferon-beta, reportedly forecast response best. Subsequent to radiotherapy plus ipilimumab, tumor-derived TCR clones underwent expansion in blood.

CTLA-4 blockade with ipilimumab, together with focal radiation, was given to patients with chemo-refractory metastatic non-small-cell lung cancer. This receptor was taken from a human donor with non-small cell lung cancer that progressed on radiotherapy plus ipilimumab. The sample here was peripheral blood, taken from a patient treated with radiotherapy plus ipilimumab. V and J are TRBV13 and TRBJ2-1, with D perhaps assigned TRBD1 or TRBD2 (5 bases each). The CDR3 region has the DNA TGTGCCAGCAGCCCGGATAAGGGGACCCAGGATTACAATGAGCAGTTCTTC. It codes for CASSPDKGTQDYNEQFF.